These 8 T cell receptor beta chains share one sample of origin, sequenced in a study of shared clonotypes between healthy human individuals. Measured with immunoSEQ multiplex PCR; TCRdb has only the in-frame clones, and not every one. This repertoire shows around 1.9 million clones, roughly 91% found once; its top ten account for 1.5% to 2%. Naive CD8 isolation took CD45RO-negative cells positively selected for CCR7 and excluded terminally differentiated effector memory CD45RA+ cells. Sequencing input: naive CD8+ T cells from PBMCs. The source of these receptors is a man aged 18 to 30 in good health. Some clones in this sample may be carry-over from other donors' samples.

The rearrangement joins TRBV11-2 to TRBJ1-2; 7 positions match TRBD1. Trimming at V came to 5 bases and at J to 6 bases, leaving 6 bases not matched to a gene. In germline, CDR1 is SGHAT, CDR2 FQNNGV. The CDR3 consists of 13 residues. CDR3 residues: CASSLLRGDGYTF. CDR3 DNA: TGTGCCAGCAGCCTCCTCAGGGGGGATGGCTACACCTTC.

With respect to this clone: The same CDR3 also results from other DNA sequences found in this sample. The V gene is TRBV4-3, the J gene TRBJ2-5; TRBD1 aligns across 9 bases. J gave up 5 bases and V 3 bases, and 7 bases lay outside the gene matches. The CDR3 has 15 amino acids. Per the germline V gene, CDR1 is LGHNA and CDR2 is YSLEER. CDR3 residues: CASSQGTGPQETQYF. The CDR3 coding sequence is TGCGCCAGCAGCCAGGGGACAGGGCCTCAGGAGACCCAGTACTTC.

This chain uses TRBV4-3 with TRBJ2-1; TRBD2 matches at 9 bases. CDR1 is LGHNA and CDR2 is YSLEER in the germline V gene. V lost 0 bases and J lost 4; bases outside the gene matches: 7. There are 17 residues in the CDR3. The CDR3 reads CASSQEDRLAAYNEQFF. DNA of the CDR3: TGCGCCAGCAGCCAAGAAGACAGACTAGCGGCGTACAATGAGCAGTTCTTC.

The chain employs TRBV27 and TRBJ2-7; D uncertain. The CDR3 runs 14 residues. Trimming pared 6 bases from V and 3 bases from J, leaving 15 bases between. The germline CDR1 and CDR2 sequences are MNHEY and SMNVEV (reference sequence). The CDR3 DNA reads TGTGCCAGCAGCACACAAAGACACTACTACGAGCAGTACTTC. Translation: CASSTQRHYYEQYF.

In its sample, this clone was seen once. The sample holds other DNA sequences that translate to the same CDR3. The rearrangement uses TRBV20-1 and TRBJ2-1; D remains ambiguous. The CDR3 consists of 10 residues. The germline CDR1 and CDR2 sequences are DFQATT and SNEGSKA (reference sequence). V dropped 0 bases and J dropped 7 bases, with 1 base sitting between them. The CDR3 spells CSARENEQFF. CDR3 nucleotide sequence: TGCAGTGCTAGAGAAAATGAGCAGTTCTTC.

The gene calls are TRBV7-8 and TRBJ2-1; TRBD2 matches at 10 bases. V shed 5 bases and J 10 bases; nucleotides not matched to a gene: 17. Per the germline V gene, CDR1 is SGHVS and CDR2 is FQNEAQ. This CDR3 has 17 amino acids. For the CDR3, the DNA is TGTGCCAGCAGCCCTCGGACTAGCGGACGACTATTGTTGGAGCAGTTCTTC. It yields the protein CASSPRTSGRLLLEQFF.

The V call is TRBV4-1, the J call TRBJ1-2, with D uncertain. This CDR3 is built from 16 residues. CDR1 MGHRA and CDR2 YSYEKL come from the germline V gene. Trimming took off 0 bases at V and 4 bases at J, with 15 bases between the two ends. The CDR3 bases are TGCGCCAGCAGCCAAGAAGGGCCCCCACATTTCTATGGCTACACCTTC. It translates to CASSQEGPPHFYGYTF.

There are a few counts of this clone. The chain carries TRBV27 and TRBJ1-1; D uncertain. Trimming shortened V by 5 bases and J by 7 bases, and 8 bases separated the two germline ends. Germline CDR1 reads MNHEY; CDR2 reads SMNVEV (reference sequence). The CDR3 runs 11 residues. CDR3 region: CASSNLHEAFF. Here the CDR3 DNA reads TGTGCCAGCAGTAACTTACATGAAGCTTTCTTT.